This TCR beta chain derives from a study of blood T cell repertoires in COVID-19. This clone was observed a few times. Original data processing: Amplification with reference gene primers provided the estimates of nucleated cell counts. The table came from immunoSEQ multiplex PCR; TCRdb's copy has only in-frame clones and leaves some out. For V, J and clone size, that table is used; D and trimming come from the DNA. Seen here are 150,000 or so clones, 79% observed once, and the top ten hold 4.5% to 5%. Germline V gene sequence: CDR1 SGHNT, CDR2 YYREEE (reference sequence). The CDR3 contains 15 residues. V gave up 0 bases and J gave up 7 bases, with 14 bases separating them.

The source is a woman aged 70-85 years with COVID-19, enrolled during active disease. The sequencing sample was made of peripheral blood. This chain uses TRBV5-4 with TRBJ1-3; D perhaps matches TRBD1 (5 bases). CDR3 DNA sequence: TGTGCCAGCAGCTTGGCTGGGGCAGGGTCCAACACCATATATTTT. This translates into CASSLAGAGSNTIYF.